This TCR beta chain was recovered during a study of T cell repertoires in cytomegalovirus infection. Background on the study: It can be stated that public TCR beta signatures indicated CMV infection as well as a matching HLA type.

In this sample, this clonotype turned up many times. What it binds is unknown. Whole-study results and caveats: Dominating the ex vivo response were TCR beta clonotypes that were CMV-specific and HLA-C-restricted. Summed frequency of public TCR beta families distinguished CMV carriers with the relevant HLA.

Each CDR3 protein is one row after TCRdb ran MiXCR on the reads. Here the sample spans some 300,000 distinct CDR3 sequences, around a sixth being singletons. The germline gives CDR1 MDHEN, CDR2 SYDVKM. There are 16 residues in the CDR3. Trimming removed 5 bases at V and 2 bases at J, with 19 bases between. This clonotype was sampled from a human donor in good health (CMV status not recorded). Some clones in this sample may be carry-over from other donors' samples. V usage is TRBV28 and J usage is TRBJ2-7; D remains ambiguous. Sample: PBMCs. The CDR3 sequence is CASSPLQTSLPYEQYF. The CDR3 nucleotides are TGTGCCAGCAGTCCCCTGCAGACAAGTCTGCCCTACGAGCAGTACTTC.